The 10 T cell receptor beta chains given below trace back to one sample, sequenced in a study of human T cells and chemical hapten exposure. TCRdb ran MiXCR on the RACE reads and lists one entry per CDR3 protein. The table shows some 64,000 distinct CDR3 sequences, with approximately 10% occurring only once. Documented time point: patch test 3, about 24 weeks after DPC sensitization. As to treatment: therapeutic diphenylcyclopropenone sensitization with weekly scalp DPC. Here the sequenced sample was whole blood, taken in connection with sensitization to the hapten diphenylcyclopropenone (DPC). Receptors originate from a woman aged 25 to 39 with alopecia areata. Some clones in this sample may be carry-over from other donors' samples.

At least ten counts were recorded for this clonotype. V usage is TRBV7-2 and J usage is TRBJ2-6; D unresolved. CDR1 is SGHTA and CDR2 is FQGNSA in the germline V gene. The CDR3 length is 13 residues. Trimming shortened V by 3 bases and J by 0 bases, and 0 bases separated the two germline ends. CDR3 region: CASSFSGANVLTF. The CDR3, as DNA: TGTGCCAGCAGCTTCTCTGGGGCCAACGTCCTGACTTTC. The full variable domain, rest sourced from reference TRBV7-2 and TRBJ2-6, is GAGVSQSPSNKVTEKGKDVELRCDPISGHTALYWYRQSLGQGLEFLIYFQGNSAPDKSGLPSDRFSAERTGGSVSTLTIQRTQQEDSAVYLCASSFSGANVLTFGAGSRLTVL.

This clonotype was observed a single time. The rearrangement joins TRBV9 to TRBJ2-7, with D maybe TRBD1 (5 bases). Germline loops: CDR1 SGDLS, CDR2 YYNGEE. Trimming left V 0 bases short and J 1 base short, with 11 bases between. CDR3 length equals 15 residues. The CDR3 nucleotides read TGTGCCAGCAGCGTAGACGGACACCCATCCTACGAGCAGTACTTC. It translates to CASSVDGHPSYEQYF.

This clonotype was found a few times. The chain employs TRBV11-2 and TRBJ2-1, with D unresolved. V lost 1 base and J 5 bases, leaving 6 bases between the germline ends. Germline CDR1 reads SGHAT; CDR2 reads FQNNGV. The CDR3 consists of 13 residues. In nucleotides, the CDR3 is TGTGCCAGCAGCTTAGGGCTACACAATGAGCAGTTCTTC. This translates into CASSLGLHNEQFF.

Comment on this clonotype: It may be a read error: a sequence one base away is much more abundant. The DNA of the CDR3 is TGTGCCAGCAGTACAGGGTACTATGGCTACACCTTC. Protein sequence: CASSTGYYGYTF. The J gene is TRBJ1-2, the V gene TRBV6-5; tentative D call: TRBD1 (6 bases). The germline V gene encodes CDR1 MNHEY and CDR2 SVGAGI. The CDR3 length is 12 residues. Trimming shortened V by 5 bases and J by 3 bases, and 7 bases separated the two germline ends.

The J gene is TRBJ2-3, the V gene TRBV10-3; 14 bases map to TRBD2. Germline CDR1 is ENHRY and CDR2 is SYGVKD. The CDR3 is 14 residues long. Germline trimming cut 7 bases from V and 5 bases from J; bases unmatched to any gene: 2. CDR3 protein: CAITGLAGGDTQYF. In DNA, the CDR3 is TGTGCCATCACCGGACTAGCGGGGGGAGATACGCAGTATTTT.

This clonotype was detected many times. V and J are TRBV6-5 and TRBJ2-7; D is uncertain. The CDR3 is 13 amino acids. The V end was cut by 0 bases, the J end by 0 bases, with 3 bases between. The germline V gene encodes CDR1 MNHEY and CDR2 SVGAGI. CDR3 bases: TGTGCCAGCAGTTACTCCCCCTCCTACGAGCAGTACTTC. Amino acids: CASSYSPSYEQYF.

This clonotype was counted only a few times. The chain couples TRBV9 to TRBJ1-2; TRBD1 matches 7 bases. Unmatched junction bases numbered 9, after V lost 4 bases and J lost 3 bases. The CDR3 covers 15 residues. Germline assignment: CDR1 SGDLS and CDR2 YYNGEE. Here the CDR3 DNA reads TGTGCCAGCAGCAATCCGGGACAGAGACACTATGGCTACACCTTC. This codes for CASSNPGQRHYGYTF.

This chain uses TRBV29-1 with TRBJ2-2; 9 nucleotides match TRBD2. The germline gives CDR1 SQVTM, CDR2 ANQGSEA. The CDR3 covers 11 residues. After removal of 7 bases from V and 13 bases from J, the junction contained 7 bases not matched to a gene. The CDR3 protein is CSAELAGLLFF. CDR3 bases: TGCAGCGCGGAACTAGCGGGCCTGCTGTTTTTT.

This clonotype was found many times. The rearrangement uses TRBV27 and TRBJ2-7, with D perhaps matching TRBD2 (6 bases). CDR3 length: 13 amino acids. Deletions cut 2 bases from V and 1 base from J, with 6 bases between. Germline V lookup: CDR1 MNHEY, CDR2 SMNVEV (reference sequence). CDR3 sequence: CASSLRGSYEQYF. The CDR3 bases are TGTGCCAGCAGTTTACGGGGGTCCTACGAGCAGTACTTC.

In regard to this clonotype: A much bigger clone sits one base away, suggesting this may be a read error. The gene calls are TRBV25-1 and TRBJ2-7; no clear D. Germline V CDR1 and CDR2: MGHDK, SYGVNS. The length of the CDR3 is 14 residues. V was clipped by 6 bases and J by 6 bases, with 18 bases between them. In DNA form, the CDR3 reads TGTGCCAGCAGACGCCGTGTAAAAACCTGCGAGCAGTACTTC. Amino acids: CASRRRVKTCEQYF.